This T cell receptor (beta chain) emerged from a study of tumor-infiltrating lymphocytes in localized non-small cell lung cancer. Turning to the study itself: Patients included smokers and never-smokers with various histologies, some sampled after neoadjuvant chemotherapy.

The study's findings and limits: Tumors had more T cell infiltration than uninvolved lung, per TCRbeta sequencing and CD3 counts. Each assay used a separate piece of the same tissue. Not all patients were TCR sequenced, owing to tissue quantity.

This clone occurred a few times. Its specificity is unknown. Using immunoSEQ multiplex PCR, the repertoire was profiled, and TCRdb retains in-frame clones only, with some absent. The repertoire holds around 8,000 clones, with just under 65% as singletons. The germline CDR1 and CDR2 sequences are WNHNN and SYGVQD (reference sequence). Deletions cut 2 bases from V and 16 bases from J, with 6 bases between. This CDR3 region has 10 residues. The gene calls are TRBV10-1 and TRBJ1-6, with no clear D. The TCR sequence derives from a human donor with non-small cell lung cancer. Specimen: uninvolved lung tissue not adjacent to the tumor. CDR3 DNA sequence: TGCGCCAGCAGTGAGAACGATCTCCACTTT. The encoded protein is CASSENDLHF.